These T cell receptor beta chains were read from a single sample in a study of T cell repertoires in aging, cancer and after chemotherapy. TCRdb reprocessed the multiplex PCR reads via MiXCR and lists one record per CDR3 protein. The data contain about 1,300 distinct CDR3 sequences, 16% of them singletons. Sequences were obtained from blood. The receptors stem from a human donor with a solid tumor. CDR3s include the opening cysteine and the closing phenylalanine or tryptophan. Each record gives: CDR3 DNA, CDR3 protein, clone size, J gene, D gene, V gene. A D gene is named only where the DNA matches it firmly. Size is omitted from some rows. Given values are once, few, many or a class for expanded clones.

TGTGCCAGCAGCCCAGGGGGCGCGGTCATGAACACTGAAGCTTTCTTT CASSPGGAVMNTEAFF few TRBJ1-1 TRBD1 TRBV5-4
TGCGCCAGCACCATGGACAGGGGGGCCATGAACACTGAAGCTTTCTTT CASTMDRGAMNTEAFF NA TRBJ1-1 TRBD1 TRBV10-2
TGTGCCACCGAGGGGGCTGATCGGGAGTCTGGGGCCAACGTCCTGACTTTC CATEGADRESGANVLTF large TRBJ2-6 NA TRBV19
TGTGCCAGCAGCTTAACTGGCGGTTCCTACAATGAGCAGTTCTTC CASSLTGGSYNEQFF large TRBJ2-1 NA TRBV7-3
TGTGCCAGCGGATTACAGGGTTTACGGGGCTCCCCCGGGGAGCTGTTTTTT CASGLQGLRGSPGELFF few TRBJ2-2 NA TRBV6-2/TRBV6-3
TGTGCCAGCAATGGTGGGTGGGAGCAGTACTTC CASNGGWEQYF medium-sized TRBJ2-7 NA TRBV6-1
TGTGCCAGCAGCCCCCTAGGAAAGGGACAGGGGGCCCCTTTGAGCACAGATACGCAGTATTTT CASSPLGKGQGAPLSTDTQYF NA TRBJ2-3 TRBD1 TRBV7-3
TGTGCCAGCGTTGCACCGGGGGCGGGAAACACCATATATTTT CASVAPGAGNTIYF medium-sized TRBJ1-3 NA TRBV7-9
TGTGCCAGCAGCCCAAAACCTAGCGGGGGGGCAACTGTCTCTGGGGCCAACGTCCTGACTTTC CASSPKPSGGATVSGANVLTF NA TRBJ2-6 TRBD2 TRBV9
TGTGCCAGTAATGCGGACCTCTACAATGAGCAGTTCTTC CASNADLYNEQFF large TRBJ2-1 NA TRBV19
TGTGCCAGCAGCTGGGGGACAGGGGGTGCTGGGGCCAACGTCCTGACTTTC CASSWGTGGAGANVLTF few TRBJ2-6 TRBD1 TRBV11-2
TGTGCCAGCAGCTTAGCTGGGGGTACCCCGTTCTTC CASSLAGGTPFF large TRBJ2-1 NA TRBV7-6
TGTGCCAGCAGGGGCACGGGGGAGACCCAGTACTTC CASRGTGETQYF few TRBJ2-5 NA TRBV12-3/TRBV12-4
TGTGCCAGCAGGGAGGGAGGGATACTCTCCTACGAGCAGTACTTC CASREGGILSYEQYF NA TRBJ2-7 TRBD2 TRBV6-1
TGTGCTAGCAGCTTAGGTTTCGGGGCAGATACGCAGTATTTT CASSLGFGADTQYF few TRBJ2-3 NA TRBV7-7
TGCGCCAGCAGCCAAGATACGCAGCTCAATCTAGGCTATGGCTACACCTTC CASSQDTQLNLGYGYTF NA TRBJ1-2 NA TRBV4-1
TGTGCCAGCAGCTATGACGGGTATCAGCCCCAGCATTTT CASSYDGYQPQHF medium-sized TRBJ1-5 NA TRBV7-9
TGTGCCAGCAGCCAGTCAGGGTTTCAGCCCCAGCATTTT CASSQSGFQPQHF once TRBJ1-5 NA TRBV7-9
TGTGCCAGCAGTGGAGGAGGGGCGCCTAATCAGCCCCAGCATTTT CASSGGGAPNQPQHF few TRBJ1-5 NA TRBV25-1
TGTGCCAGCAGTCGATGGGGGCCACAAGAGACCCAGTACTTC CASSRWGPQETQYF medium-sized TRBJ2-5 NA TRBV27
TGTGCCAGCAGTCCTTGGACTGCCAACACCGGGGAGCTGTTTTTT CASSPWTANTGELFF few TRBJ2-2 NA TRBV6-4
TGCGCCAGCAGCTTGGACAGGGAGGAGGAAAAACTGTTTTTT CASSLDREEEKLFF few TRBJ1-4 NA TRBV5-1
TGTGCCAGCAGCACTGACTCCTACGAGCAGTACTTC CASSTDSYEQYF large TRBJ2-7 NA TRBV7-9
TGCAGTGCTACTACAGGGGGGGGTAACTATGGCTACACCTTC CSATTGGGNYGYTF NA TRBJ1-2 TRBD1 TRBV20-1
TGCAGTGCTAGTGATGGGCGCACAGATACGCAGTATTTT CSASDGRTDTQYF medium-sized TRBJ2-3 NA TRBV20-1
TGTGCCAGCAGCCGTATACGGGACACTGAAGCTTTCTTT CASSRIRDTEAFF NA TRBJ1-1 NA TRBV12-3/TRBV12-4
TGCAGTGCTAGCGACCCCGGGGGGTATGGCTACACCTTC CSASDPGGYGYTF NA TRBJ1-2 NA TRBV20-1
TGTGCCAGCAGTTACTCAAGTTATCGGGCCACTGAAGCTTTCTTT CASSYSSYRATEAFF few TRBJ1-1 NA TRBV6-5
TGCAGTGCTAGAGAGGTGGGACAGGGACTGTTCTTC CSAREVGQGLFF large TRBJ2-1 TRBD1 TRBV20-1
TGCAGTGCTCTGGACCCGGGACAAGGGTACACTGAAGCTTTCTTT CSALDPGQGYTEAFF medium-sized TRBJ1-1 NA TRBV20-1
TGCAGTGCTAGTAGGTTCCCGGACGGCGAGCAGTACTTC CSASRFPDGEQYF large TRBJ2-7 NA TRBV20-1
TGTGCCAGCAGTTTAAGGACAGGGTCAGGGAGGGGGACTGAAGCTTTCTTT CASSLRTGSGRGTEAFF NA TRBJ1-1 TRBD1 TRBV12-3/TRBV12-4
TGCAGTGCTAGCGGGGCGCCGATAAGGAGCAATCAGCCCCAGCATTTT CSASGAPIRSNQPQHF medium-sized TRBJ1-5 NA TRBV20-1
TGTGCCAGCAGTCTACAGGGGGCTCACACCGGGGAGCTGTCTTTT CASSLQGAHTGELSF once TRBJ2-2 TRBD1 TRBV6-6
TGTGCCAGCAGCAGCCTGAGCACAGATACGCAGTATTTT CASSSLSTDTQYF NA TRBJ2-3 NA TRBV5-4
TGTGCCAGCAGCTTGAGTTTAGGGACGGATAATTCACCCCTCCACTTT CASSLSLGTDNSPLHF NA TRBJ1-6 NA TRBV5-4
TGTGCCTGGAGTTCTGATAGCAATCAGCCCCAGCATTTT CAWSSDSNQPQHF medium-sized TRBJ1-5 NA TRBV30
TGCGCCAGCAGCCAAGATTCGGGGGCGAGGGGCGGGGAGCTGTTTTTT CASSQDSGARGGELFF few TRBJ2-2 NA TRBV4-3
TGTGCCAGCAGCTCAATGGACAGGAACACTGAAGCTTTCTTT CASSSMDRNTEAFF NA TRBJ1-1 NA TRBV7-9
TGCGCCAGCAGCTTGCTAGGACACTCCTACGAGCAGTACTTC CASSLLGHSYEQYF few TRBJ2-7 NA TRBV5-1
TGTGCCAGCTTAGCGGGGGGGAATACCTGGGAGCTGTTTTTT CASLAGGNTWELFF NA TRBJ2-2 TRBD2 TRBV27
TGTGCCAGCAGTTTAATGACAGGGGACAATGAGCAGTTCTTC CASSLMTGDNEQFF large TRBJ2-1 TRBD1 TRBV6-6
TGTGCCAGCACGGCGGTGTCGACAGGGAAATATGGCTACACCTTC CASTAVSTGKYGYTF medium-sized TRBJ1-2 TRBD1 TRBV6-5
TGCAGCCCAGGACCCAACTATGGCTACACCTTC CSPGPNYGYTF large TRBJ1-2 NA TRBV29-1
TGTCCCAGCAAAGACGGACCCGACAGTTCCTACTATGGCTACACCTTC CPSKDGPDSSYYGYTF NA TRBJ1-2 NA TRBV6-5
TGCGCCAGCAGCTATTCCGGGACAGGAGAGTCCTACGAGCAGTACTTC CASSYSGTGESYEQYF few TRBJ2-7 TRBD1 TRBV4-3
TGTGCCTGGAGTGTAGTGGGGGGTGCAGACTACGAGCAGTACTTC CAWSVVGGADYEQYF large TRBJ2-7 NA TRBV30
TGTGCCAGTAGTCCCGCGGACCGAGACGAGCAGTACTTC CASSPADRDEQYF large TRBJ2-7 NA TRBV19